Following are 8 T cell receptor beta chains from one sample sequenced in a study of human T cells and chemical hapten exposure. Extraction of total RNA was performed on unfractionated whole blood. TCRdb ran MiXCR on the 5' RACE reads and lists one entry per CDR3 protein. The sample has roughly 81,000 distinct CDR3 sequences; around a sixth are singletons. These receptors all come from a female donor in good health.

In its sample, this clonotype was seen many times. V usage is TRBV6-6 and J usage is TRBJ2-7, with 8 bases that match TRBD2. The CDR3 length is 12 residues. The germline gives CDR1 MNHNY, CDR2 SVGAGI (reference sequence). V was clipped by 5 bases and J by 7 bases; unmatched bases: 4. The CDR3 nucleotides read TGTGCCAGCAGTCCTACTAGCGGAGAGCAGTACTTC. It translates to CASSPTSGEQYF.

This clonotype was recorded once. No DNA is shown, since the ends of the CDR3 on it are uncertain; the CDR3 is the one TCRdb lists. The rearrangement joins TRBV6-2 or TRBV6-3 to TRBJ1-2; the D call of TRBD1 is as the table states it, not checked on the DNA. Germline CDR1 is MNHEY and CDR2 is SVGEGT. The CDR3 is 14 residues long, ends included. The CDR3 region is CATSDYRFLYGCTF.

Concerning this clonotype itself: A read error is possible here, since a much larger clone lies one base away. The rearrangement joins TRBV5-1 to TRBJ1-4; D remains ambiguous. This CDR3 comprises 14 residues. V dropped 1 base and J dropped 6 bases, with 10 bases sitting between them. Germline V gene lookup returns CDR1 SGHRS and CDR2 YFSETQ. The CDR3 is CASSLMGRDEKLFF. As DNA, the CDR3 is TGCGCCAGCAGCTTGATGGGAAGGGATGAAAAACTGTTTTTT.

The DNA for the CDR3 is TGCAGTGCTAGAGAAACAGAAGAGACCCAGTACTTC. Translation gives CSARETEETQYF. The chain joins TRBV20-1 to TRBJ2-5; D uncertain. Trimming shortened V by 0 bases and J by 3 bases, and 5 bases separated the two germline ends. Germline V gene sequence: CDR1 DFQATT, CDR2 SNEGSKA (reference sequence). The CDR3 is 12 amino acids.

The table lists this clonotype with many counts. This sequence joins TRBV28 and TRBJ2-7, with 7 bases that match TRBD2. The J segment lost 4 bases and the V segment lost 6 bases, leaving 12 bases of the junction unmatched. Germline-derived CDR1 and CDR2 are MDHEN and SYDVKM. The CDR3 runs to 15 residues. The CDR3: CASSPWGGRTYEQYF. CDR3 DNA sequence: TGTGCCAGCAGCCCGTGGGGCGGGAGAACGTACGAGCAGTACTTC.

The chain's CDR3 is CSARVEQGHYGYTF. The CDR3 DNA reads TGCAGTGCTAGAGTCGAACAGGGTCACTATGGCTACACCTTC. The chain recombines TRBV20-1 with TRBJ1-2; perhaps TRBD1 as D (6 bases). V lost 1 base to trimming and J lost 3 bases, with 12 bases between them. The CDR3 loop spans 14 amino acids. Germline assignment: CDR1 DFQATT and CDR2 SNEGSKA (reference sequence).

V usage is TRBV28 and J usage is TRBJ2-2; no clear D. Trimming removed 4 bases at V and 2 bases at J, with 17 bases between. The germline V gene encodes CDR1 MDHEN and CDR2 SYDVKM. The CDR3 sequence is 17 residues long. The CDR3 region is CASSWLLDDLNTGELFF. The CDR3 DNA follows: TGTGCCAGCAGTTGGCTCTTGGACGACCTAAACACCGGGGAGCTGTTTTTT.

V usage is TRBV20-1 and J usage is TRBJ1-6, with D maybe TRBD1 (5 bases). The CDR3 loop spans 13 amino acids. V gave up 5 bases and J gave up 7 bases, with 12 bases separating them. Germline values: CDR1 DFQATT, CDR2 SNEGSKA (reference sequence). CDR3 protein: CSAGSRVNSPLHF. The CDR3 DNA reads as TGCAGTGCTGGGAGCAGGGTAAATTCACCCCTCCACTTT.